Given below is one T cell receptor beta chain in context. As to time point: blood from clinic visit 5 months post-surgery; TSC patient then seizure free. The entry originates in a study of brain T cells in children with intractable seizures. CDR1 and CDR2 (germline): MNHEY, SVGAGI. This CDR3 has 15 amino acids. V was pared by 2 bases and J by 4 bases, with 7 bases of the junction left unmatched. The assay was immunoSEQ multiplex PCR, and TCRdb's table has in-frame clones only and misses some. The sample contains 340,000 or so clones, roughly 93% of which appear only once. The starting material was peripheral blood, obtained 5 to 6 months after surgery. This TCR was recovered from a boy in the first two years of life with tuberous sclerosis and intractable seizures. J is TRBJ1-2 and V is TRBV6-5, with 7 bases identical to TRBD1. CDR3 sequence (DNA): TGTGCCAGCAGTTACACGGGACAGCCCAGCTATGGCTACACCTTC. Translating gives CASSYTGQPSYGYTF.